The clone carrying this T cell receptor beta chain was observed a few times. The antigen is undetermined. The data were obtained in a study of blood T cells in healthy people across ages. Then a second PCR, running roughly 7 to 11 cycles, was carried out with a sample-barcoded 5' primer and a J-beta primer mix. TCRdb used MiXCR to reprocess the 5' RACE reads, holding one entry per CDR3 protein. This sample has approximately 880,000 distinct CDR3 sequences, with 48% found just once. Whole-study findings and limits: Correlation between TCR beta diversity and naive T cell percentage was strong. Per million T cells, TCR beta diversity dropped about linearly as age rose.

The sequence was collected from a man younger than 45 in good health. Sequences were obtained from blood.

This CDR3 is CASTQGSWNTEAFF. The CDR3 nucleotides read TGTGCCAGCACCCAGGGATCTTGGAACACTGAAGCTTTCTTT. This chain links TRBV5-6 with TRBJ1-1, with D possibly matching TRBD1 (5 bases). The CDR3 contains 14 residues. Trimming shortened V by 6 bases and J by 1 base, and 13 bases separated the two germline ends. The germline gives CDR1 SGHDT, CDR2 YYEEEE.